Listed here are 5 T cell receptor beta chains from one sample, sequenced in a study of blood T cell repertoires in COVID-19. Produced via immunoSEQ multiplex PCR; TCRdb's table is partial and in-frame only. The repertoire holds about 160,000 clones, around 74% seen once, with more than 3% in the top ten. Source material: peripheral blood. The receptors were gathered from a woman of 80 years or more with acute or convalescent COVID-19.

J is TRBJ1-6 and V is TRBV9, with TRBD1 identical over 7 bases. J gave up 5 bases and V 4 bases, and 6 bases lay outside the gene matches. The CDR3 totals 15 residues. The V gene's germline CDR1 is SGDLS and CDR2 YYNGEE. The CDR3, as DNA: TGTGCCAGCAGCCCTCGGGACAGTAATAATTCACCCCTCCACTTT. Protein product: CASSPRDSNNSPLHF.

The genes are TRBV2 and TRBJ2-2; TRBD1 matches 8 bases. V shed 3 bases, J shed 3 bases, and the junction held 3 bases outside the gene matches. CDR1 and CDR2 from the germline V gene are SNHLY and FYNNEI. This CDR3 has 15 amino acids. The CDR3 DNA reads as TGTGCCAGCAGTGACAGGGGGCAGGACACCGGGGAGCTGTTTTTT. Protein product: CASSDRGQDTGELFF.

The CDR3 region is CASSTNLNTEAFF. The CDR3 region has the DNA TGTGCCAGCAGCACCAACTTGAACACTGAAGCTTTCTTT. This chain joins TRBV9 and TRBJ1-1; D uncertain. Germline CDR1 is SGDLS and CDR2 is YYNGEE. This CDR3 is 13 amino acids long. Trimming took off 4 bases at V and 0 bases at J, with 7 bases between the two ends. The full variable domain, rest sourced from reference TRBV9 and TRBJ1-1, is DSGVTQTPKHLITATGQRVTLRCSPRSGDLSVYWYQQSLDQGLQFLIQYYNGEERAKGNILERFSAQQFPDLHSELNLSSLELGDSALYFCASSTNLNTEAFFGQGTRLTVV.

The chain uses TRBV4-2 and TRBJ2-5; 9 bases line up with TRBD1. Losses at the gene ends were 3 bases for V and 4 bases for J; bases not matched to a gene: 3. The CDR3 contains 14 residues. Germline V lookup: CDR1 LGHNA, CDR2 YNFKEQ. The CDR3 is CASSQTGGSETQYF. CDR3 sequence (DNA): TGTGCCAGCAGCCAGACAGGGGGTTCAGAGACCCAGTACTTC.

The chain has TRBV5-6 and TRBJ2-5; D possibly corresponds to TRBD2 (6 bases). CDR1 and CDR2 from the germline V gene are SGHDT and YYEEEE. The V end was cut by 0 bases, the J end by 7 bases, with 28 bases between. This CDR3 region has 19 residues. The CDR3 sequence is CASSLGTTFPRSYLGTQYF. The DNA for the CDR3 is TGTGCCAGCAGCTTGGGGACTACTTTTCCCCGGTCCTATCTGGGGACCCAGTACTTC.